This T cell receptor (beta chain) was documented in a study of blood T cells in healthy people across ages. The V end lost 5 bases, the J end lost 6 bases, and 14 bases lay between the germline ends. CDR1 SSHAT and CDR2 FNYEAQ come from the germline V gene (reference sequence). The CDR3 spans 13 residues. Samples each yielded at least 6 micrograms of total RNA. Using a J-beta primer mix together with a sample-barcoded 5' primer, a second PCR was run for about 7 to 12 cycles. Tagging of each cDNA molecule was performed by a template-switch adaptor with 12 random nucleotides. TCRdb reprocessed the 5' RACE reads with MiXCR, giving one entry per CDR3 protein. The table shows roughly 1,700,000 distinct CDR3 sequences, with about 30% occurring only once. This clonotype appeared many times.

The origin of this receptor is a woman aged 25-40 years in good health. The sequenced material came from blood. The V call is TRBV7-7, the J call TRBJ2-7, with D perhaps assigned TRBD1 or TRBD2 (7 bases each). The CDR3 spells CASSQGGGGEQYF. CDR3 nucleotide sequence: TGTGCCAGCAGCCAGGGGGGAGGGGGCGAGCAGTACTTC.